One and the same sample provided the 24 T cell receptor beta chains below, sequenced in a study of blood T cell repertoires in COVID-19. Here immunoSEQ multiplex PCR was the method, and the copy in TCRdb shows in-frame clones only, minus some. The sample consists of some 250,000 clones, roughly 85% of them appearing once. The material sequenced was peripheral blood. These receptors were obtained from a man aged 25-45 years who had recovered from COVID-19.

The rearrangement uses TRBV11-2 and TRBJ2-1, with D perhaps TRBD1 (5 bases). V was cut by 7 bases and J by 4 bases, with 11 bases left in between. The CDR3 is 13 residues long. From germline, CDR1 is SGHAT and CDR2 FQNNGV. This CDR3 reads CASTKGQYNEQFF. CDR3 DNA sequence: TGTGCCAGCACTAAGGGGCAGTACAATGAGCAGTTCTTC. Together with reference TRBV11-2 and TRBJ2-1, the CDR3 gives the full variable domain: EAGVAQSPRYKIIEKRQSVAFWCNPISGHATLYWYQQILGQGPKLLIQFQNNGVVDDSQLPKDRFSAERLKGVDSTLKIQPAKLEDSAVYLCASTKGQYNEQFFGPGTRLTVL.

The chain uses TRBV5-1 and TRBJ2-1; 14 bases are a match to TRBD2. Losses at the gene ends were 4 bases for V and 0 bases for J; bases not matched to a gene: 3. CDR3 size: 17 residues. CDR1 and CDR2 from the germline V gene are SGHRS and YFSETQ. The CDR3 reads CASSVGTSGSSYNEQFF. CDR3 coding DNA: TGCGCCAGCAGCGTCGGGACTAGCGGGAGCTCCTACAATGAGCAGTTCTTC.

This clone was recorded only once. The CDR3 loop is CASSFRTQNSPLHF. CDR3 DNA sequence: TGTGCCAGCAGTTTTAGGACTCAGAATTCACCCCTCCACTTT. The rearrangement joins TRBV27 to TRBJ1-6, with D hard to call. CDR3 length equals 14 residues. Germline V CDR1 and CDR2: MNHEY, SMNVEV (reference sequence). Trimming shortened V by 3 bases and J by 7 bases, and 10 bases separated the two germline ends.

The gene calls are TRBV18 and TRBJ1-6; 8 nucleotides align to TRBD1. CDR1 is KGHSH, CDR2 LQKENI, per germline. V gave up 4 bases and J gave up 7 bases; unmatched junction bases: 9. The CDR3 consists of 16 residues. The CDR3 nucleotides are TGTGCCAGCTCACAAAGAGGACAGGGTGAAAATTCACCCCTCCACTTT. It yields the protein CASSQRGQGENSPLHF.

This CDR3 reads CASSNAERASYNEQFF. The CDR3 bases are TGTGCCAGCAGCAATGCGGAGCGGGCCTCCTACAATGAGCAGTTCTTC. The chain is built from TRBV21-1 and TRBJ2-1; TRBD2, the D gene given by the table, was not confirmed from the DNA. TRBV21-1 is a pseudogene. The CDR3 consists of 16 residues.

The gene calls are TRBV2 and TRBJ1-5, with TRBD1 matching 7 bases. V was pared by 6 bases and J by 0 bases, with 5 bases of the junction left unmatched. This CDR3 comprises 15 residues. CDR1 SNHLY and CDR2 FYNNEI come from the germline V gene. The CDR3 spells CASSQGGYSNQPQHF. Here the CDR3 DNA reads TGTGCCAGCAGCCAAGGGGGCTATAGCAATCAGCCCCAGCATTTT.

Here the CDR3 reads CASCPQTTYGYTF. The CDR3 nucleotides read TGTGCCAGCTGCCCACAGACGACCTATGGCTACACCTTC. This chain connects TRBV5-8 to TRBJ1-2; D gene unclear. The CDR3 length is 13 residues. Trimming cost V 7 bases and J 4 bases, with 14 bases left between them. CDR1 is SGHTS and CDR2 is YDEGEE in the germline V gene.

This clone appeared a few times. CDR3 DNA sequence: TGTGCCAGCAGCTTGAACAGACTGGGACAGGGGGCCCACAATGAGCAGTTCTTC. Translated, it gives CASSLNRLGQGAHNEQFF. The V gene is TRBV5-8, the J gene TRBJ2-1; 12 nucleotides align to TRBD1. Trimming took 1 base from V and 5 from J; bases not matched to a gene: 10. The CDR3 sequence is 18 residues long. CDR1 SGHTS and CDR2 YDEGEE come from the germline V gene.

The V gene is TRBV19, the J gene TRBJ1-2; 10 positions match TRBD1. V lost 1 base to trimming and J lost 6 bases; unmatched junction nucleotides: 2. The length of the CDR3 is 14 residues. Looked up from germline, CDR1 is LNHDA and CDR2 is SQIVND (reference sequence). The CDR3 sequence: CASSIGDRGHGYTF. The DNA of the CDR3 is TGTGCCAGTAGTATAGGGGACAGGGGCCATGGCTACACCTTC.

The rearrangement joins TRBV5-1 to TRBJ2-1; 7 bases are a match to TRBD2. CDR1 SGHRS and CDR2 YFSETQ come from the germline V gene. V was clipped by 5 bases and J by 12 bases; unmatched bases: 8. The CDR3 totals 12 residues. The CDR3 DNA reads as TGCGCCAGCAGATCTTCCCCGGGGGGGCAGTTCTTC. Protein sequence: CASRSSPGGQFF.

V gene TRBV11-2 combines with J gene TRBJ2-7; TRBD1 agrees at 8 bases. Germline CDR1 reads SGHAT; CDR2 reads FQNNGV. V shed 0 bases and J 4 bases; nucleotides not matched to a gene: 8. The CDR3 extends over 16 amino acids. For the CDR3, the DNA is TGTGCCAGCAGCTTAGACCGGACAGGGCCCGGATACGAGCAGTACTTC. Protein: CASSLDRTGPGYEQYF.

V usage is TRBV3-1 (or the pseudogene TRBV3-2) and J usage is TRBJ2-1; unclear D gene. This CDR3 spans 12 amino acids. Per germline, CDR1 LGHDT and CDR2 YNNKEL (reference sequence). V gave up 4 bases and J gave up 4 bases, with 5 bases separating them. This CDR3 is CASSPQYNEQFF. DNA for the CDR3: TGTGCCAGCAGCCCCCAATACAATGAGCAGTTCTTC.

This clone was detected once. J is TRBJ1-4 and V is TRBV12-3 or TRBV12-4, with D unresolved. With 5 bases removed from V and 5 bases from J, the gap between germline ends came to 3 bases. The length of the CDR3 is 11 residues. This chain's CDR3 is CASSQNEKLFF. The CDR3 DNA is TGTGCCAGCAGTCAAAATGAAAAACTGTTTTTT.

In its sample, this clone was seen many times. The CDR3 protein is CASSIDTGGTYEQYF. In nucleotides, the CDR3 is TGTGCCAGTAGTATAGATACGGGAGGGACCTACGAGCAGTACTTC. The rearrangement links TRBV19 to TRBJ2-7; 8 positions match TRBD2. V shed 0 bases and J 2 bases; nucleotides not matched to a gene: 3. The germline V gene encodes CDR1 LNHDA and CDR2 SQIVND (reference sequence). There are 15 residues in the CDR3.

The gene calls are TRBV3-1 (or the pseudogene TRBV3-2) and TRBJ1-2, with D possibly being TRBD1 (6 bases). With 7 bases removed from V and 8 bases from J, the gap between germline ends came to 14 bases. The CDR3 covers 12 residues. Germline CDR1 LGHDT, CDR2 YNNKEL (reference sequence). CDR3 coding DNA: TGTGCCAGCACCCAGGGGCAGGGCGGCTACACCTTC. Its translation is CASTQGQGGYTF.

This clone was seen just once. V usage is TRBV5-4 and J usage is TRBJ1-1; possibly TRBD1 for D (6 bases). The length of the CDR3 is 14 residues. Germline V gene lookup returns CDR1 SGHNT and CDR2 YYREEE (reference sequence). V gave up 4 bases and J gave up 0 bases, with 10 bases separating them. The CDR3 region is CASSPGQMNTEAFF. In nucleotides, the CDR3 is TGTGCCAGCAGCCCGGGACAAATGAACACTGAAGCTTTCTTT.

The chain employs TRBV12-3 or TRBV12-4 and TRBJ1-2; no clear D. This CDR3 has 12 residues. With 6 bases removed from V and 0 bases from J, the gap between germline ends came to 5 bases. CDR3 sequence: CASRFSNYGYTF. CDR3 in DNA: TGTGCCAGCAGGTTCTCTAACTATGGCTACACCTTC.

This chain joins TRBV5-1 and TRBJ2-3; 9 nucleotides align to TRBD1. This CDR3 is built from 16 residues. Germline values: CDR1 SGHRS, CDR2 YFSETQ. V lost 0 bases and J lost 0; bases outside the gene matches: 2. This CDR3 is CASSLVGTGSTDTQYF. CDR3 DNA: TGCGCCAGCAGCTTGGTAGGGACAGGGAGCACAGATACGCAGTATTTT.

This rearrangement joins TRBV6-5 to TRBJ2-1; a weak D match, TRBD1 (5 bases). The CDR3 runs 13 residues. Germline CDR1 is MNHEY and CDR2 is SVGAGI. The germline V and J ends were trimmed by 10 bases and 0 bases, with 10 bases remaining between them. The CDR3 loop is CATRQPSYNEQFF. CDR3 coding DNA: TGTGCCACCCGACAGCCCTCCTACAATGAGCAGTTCTTC.

The chain links TRBV5-1 to TRBJ1-1, with D maybe TRBD1 (6 bases). CDR3 length equals 14 residues. The germline V gene encodes CDR1 SGHRS and CDR2 YFSETQ. V was pared by 0 bases and J by 7 bases, with 13 bases between. As DNA, the CDR3 is TGCGCCAGCAGCTTGGGGCAGGGGTCCAATGAAGCTTTCTTT. This sequence encodes CASSLGQGSNEAFF.

V is TRBV5-6 and J is TRBJ2-5, with 11 bases that match TRBD1. The germline gives CDR1 SGHDT, CDR2 YYEEEE. CDR3 length equals 16 residues. V lost 4 bases and J lost 3; bases outside the gene matches: 8. CDR3 sequence (DNA): TGTGCCAGCAGCAGAGGACAGGGGGCAGGTGAAGAGACCCAGTACTTC. Encoded protein: CASSRGQGAGEETQYF.

This sequence joins TRBV4-2 and TRBJ1-2; 7 bases match TRBD1. The CDR3 is 14 residues long. In germline, CDR1 is LGHNA, CDR2 YNFKEQ. V was clipped by 4 bases and J by 0 bases; unmatched bases: 2. The CDR3 spells CASSRGTANYGYTF. The DNA for the CDR3 is TGTGCCAGCAGCCGCGGGACAGCTAACTATGGCTACACCTTC.

The chain has TRBV6-5 and TRBJ2-7, with a possible D match to TRBD2 (6 bases). The V end lost 6 bases, the J end lost 9 bases, and 15 bases lay between the germline ends. This CDR3 comprises 12 residues. CDR1 is MNHEY, CDR2 SVGAGI, per germline. CDR3: CASSRGLGGQYF. The CDR3 nucleotides are TGTGCCAGCAGCCGGGGCTTGGGAGGGCAGTACTTC.

The V call is TRBV6-5, the J call TRBJ1-6; a possible D gene is TRBD1 (6 bases). The V end lost 7 bases, the J end lost 10 bases, and 17 bases lay between the germline ends. Per the germline V gene, CDR1 is MNHEY and CDR2 is SVGAGI. The CDR3 contains 14 residues. CDR3 DNA: TGTGCCAGCAAGCCCGGGGGGGCCCGATCACCCCTCCACTTT. It codes for CASKPGGARSPLHF.